This T cell receptor (beta chain) was sequenced during a study of CD8+CD57+ T cells in acquired aplastic anemia. Template material for TCR beta VDJ and CDR3 profiling consisted of genomic DNA. One entry per CDR3 protein results from TCRdb running MiXCR on the reads. The sample comprises approximately 120,000 distinct CDR3 sequences, nearly 40% of which are singletons, and over 2% rests with the top ten. Only patients with CD8+CD57+ cell expansion on flow cytometry were chosen for sequencing. In germline, CDR1 is MDHEN, CDR2 SYDVKM. The ends were cut back, 4 bases at V and 3 bases at J, with 16 bases in the middle. This CDR3 is 15 amino acids long. This clonotype was recorded many times.

The TCR comes from a human donor with aplastic anemia. The chain employs TRBV28 and TRBJ2-7, with D tentatively TRBD1 (6 bases). Sequenced input: sorted CD4+, CD8+, or CD8+CD57+ T cells (not recorded which) from PBMCs. The CDR3 DNA follows: TGTGCCAGCAGTTCATCCGGGACAACCTTCTACGAGCAGTACTTC. Residues: CASSSSGTTFYEQYF. Drawing the rest from reference TRBV28 and TRBJ2-7, the complete variable domain is DVKVTQSSRYLVKRTGEKVFLECVQDMDHENMFWYRQDPGLGLRLIYFSYDVKMKEKGDIPEGYSVSREKKERFSLILESASTNQTSMYLCASSSSGTTFYEQYFGPGTRLTVT.